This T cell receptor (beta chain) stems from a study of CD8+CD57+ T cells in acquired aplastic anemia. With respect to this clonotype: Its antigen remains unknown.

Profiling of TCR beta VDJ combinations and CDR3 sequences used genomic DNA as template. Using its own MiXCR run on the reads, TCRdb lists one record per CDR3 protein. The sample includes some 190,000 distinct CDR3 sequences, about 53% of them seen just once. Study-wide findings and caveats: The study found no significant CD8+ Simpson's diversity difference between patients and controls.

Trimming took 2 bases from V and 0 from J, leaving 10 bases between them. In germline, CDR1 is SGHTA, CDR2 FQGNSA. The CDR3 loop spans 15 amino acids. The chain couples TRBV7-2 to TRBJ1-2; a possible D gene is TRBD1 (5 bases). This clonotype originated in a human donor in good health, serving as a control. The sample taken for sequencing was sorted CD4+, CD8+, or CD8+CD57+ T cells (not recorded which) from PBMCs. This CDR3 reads CASSLQGASNYGYTF. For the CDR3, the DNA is TGTGCCAGCAGCTTACAGGGCGCCTCTAACTATGGCTACACCTTC.